A single sample is the source of the 15 T cell receptor beta chains below, sequenced in a study of response to subunit inactivated influenza vaccine. TCRdb reanalysed the RT-PCR reads using MiXCR and keeps one entry per CDR3 protein. This sample yields roughly 620,000 distinct CDR3 sequences, of which about 11% are seen a single time; about 10% belongs to the top ten. This sample was shared with a second study, whose subject was T cells expressing NK-cell markers. Per that study: Production of TCR beta cDNA relied on 5'RACE template switching with UMIs.

This material consisted of PBMCs from blood, taken on the day of vaccination. Receptors were obtained from a man over 45 who received an inactivated influenza vaccine.

This clonotype has only a few counts. This chain links TRBV12-3 or TRBV12-4 with TRBJ1-1; D not resolved. Deletions cut 3 bases from V and 8 bases from J, with 7 bases between. This CDR3 comprises 11 residues. CDR3 nucleotide sequence: TGTGCCAGCAGTTTCACTGGGGAAGCTTTCTTT. Translating gives CASSFTGEAFF.

The chain uses TRBV6-2 or TRBV6-3 and TRBJ2-7; possibly TRBD2 for D (6 bases). The germline V gene encodes CDR1 MNHEY and CDR2 SVGEGT. Trimming took off 2 bases at V and 1 base at J, with 12 bases between the two ends. The CDR3 extends over 15 amino acids. CDR3 sequence reads: CASSYPRGLSYEQYF. The DNA for the CDR3 is TGTGCCAGCAGTTACCCACGCGGACTATCCTACGAGCAGTACTTC.

This chain connects TRBV5-1 to TRBJ2-7; 11 nucleotides match TRBD2. The CDR3 covers 16 residues. V was clipped by 0 bases and J by 4 bases; unmatched bases: 6. Germline CDR1 reads SGHRS; CDR2 reads YFSETQ. The CDR3 here is CASSLGTSGSRYEQYF. CDR3 bases: TGCGCCAGCAGCTTGGGTACTAGCGGGAGCAGGTACGAGCAGTACTTC.

This clonotype was found a few times. One end of the junction does not line up with germline, which may come from a read error. J is TRBJ1-1 and V is TRBV12-3 or TRBV12-4; D not resolved. This CDR3 is built from 10 residues. The CDR3 loop reads CASSLDRLGF. The CDR3 region has the DNA TGTGCCAGCAGTTTGGATCGGTTGGGCTTT.

The chain links TRBV11-2 to TRBJ2-1; D might be TRBD1 or TRBD2, each matching 7 bases. The CDR3 length is 15 residues. Trimming shortened V by 3 bases and J by 5 bases, and 14 bases separated the two germline ends. The germline CDR1 and CDR2 sequences are SGHAT and FQNNGV. The CDR3 loop is CASSFLRGGNNEQFF. DNA for the CDR3: TGTGCCAGCAGCTTCCTCAGGGGGGGCAACAATGAGCAGTTCTTC.

This clonotype occurred many times. The chain carries TRBV7-6 and TRBJ2-1; 12 bases match TRBD2. Germline-derived CDR1 and CDR2 are SGHVS and FNYEAQ. The trim removed 1 base at V and 2 bases at J, leaving 3 bases unmatched. This CDR3 spans 17 amino acids. CDR3 sequence (DNA): TGTGCCAGCAGCTTAGAGGCTAGCGGGAGGGCCTACAATGAGCAGTTCTTC. Residues: CASSLEASGRAYNEQFF.

The sample holds a few counts of this clonotype. The J gene is TRBJ2-7, the V gene TRBV6-6; tentatively, D is TRBD2 (6 bases). Germline CDR1 is MNHNY and CDR2 is SVGAGI (reference sequence). The length of the CDR3 is 13 residues. V was cut by 6 bases and J by 5 bases, with 14 bases left in between. CDR3 in DNA: TGTGCCAGCAGACTTCCATCTAGCGACGAGCAGTACTTC. Encoded protein: CASRLPSSDEQYF.

The rearrangement links TRBV19 to TRBJ2-7, with a tentative D call TRBD1 (5 bases). There are 13 residues in the CDR3. The V end was cut by 6 bases, the J end by 2 bases, with 11 bases between. From germline, CDR1 is LNHDA and CDR2 SQIVND (reference sequence). The CDR3: CASSPTETYEQYF. The CDR3 region has the DNA TGTGCCAGTAGCCCGACAGAGACCTACGAGCAGTACTTC.

The V call is TRBV20-1, the J call TRBJ1-6; D is ambiguous. V dropped 3 bases and J dropped 6 bases, with 6 bases sitting between them. Germline CDR1 is DFQATT and CDR2 is SNEGSKA (reference sequence). This CDR3 spans 12 amino acids. The CDR3 is CSAREINSPLHF. CDR3 in DNA: TGCAGTGCTAGGGAGATTAATTCACCCCTCCACTTT.

This chain joins TRBV27 and TRBJ2-1; TRBD2 agrees at 9 bases. Trimming cost V 2 bases and J 6 bases; bases outside gene matches: 8. Germline V CDR1 and CDR2: MNHEY, SMNVEV (reference sequence). This CDR3 region has 16 residues. The CDR3 sequence: CASSLTLGLATNEQFF. The CDR3 DNA sequence: TGTGCCAGCAGTTTAACCCTCGGACTAGCGACCAATGAGCAGTTCTTC.

Written as DNA, the CDR3 is TGTGCCAGCAGTTTAGCTACGACGGGGGGCGGAGGGCGCACTGAAGCTTTCTTT. This translates into CASSLATTGGGGRTEAFF. The chain is built from TRBV12-3 or TRBV12-4 and TRBJ1-1, with D perhaps TRBD1 (6 bases). The CDR3 has 18 residues. Trimming pared 0 bases from V and 4 bases from J, leaving 21 bases between.

This sequence joins TRBV12-3 or TRBV12-4 and TRBJ2-1; 14 nucleotides align to TRBD2. This CDR3 contains 17 residues. V gave up 5 bases and J gave up 0 bases; unmatched junction bases: 3. The CDR3 nucleotides are TGTGCCAGCAGTGGACTAGCGGGGGGACTCTCCTACAATGAGCAGTTCTTC. Amino acids: CASSGLAGGLSYNEQFF.

This clonotype was counted only a few times. This sequence joins TRBV7-9 and TRBJ1-6, with TRBD1 identical over 11 bases. The length of the CDR3 is 16 residues. Per the germline V gene, CDR1 is SEHNR and CDR2 is FQNEAQ (reference sequence). J was trimmed by 7 bases and V by 5 bases; bases with no gene match: 7. The CDR3 sequence: CASSPRTGGWNSPLHF. In DNA form, the CDR3 reads TGTGCCAGCAGCCCGAGGACAGGGGGCTGGAATTCACCCCTCCACTTT.

This clonotype came up many times. The chain joins TRBV11-2 to TRBJ2-3, with TRBD1 matching over 9 bases. Germline V gene data show CDR1 as SGHAT and CDR2 as FQNNGV. CDR3 length: 14 amino acids. V was clipped by 5 bases and J by 4 bases; unmatched bases: 4. CDR3 residues: CASSQGQGADTQYF. The CDR3 bases are TGTGCCAGCAGCCAGGGACAGGGAGCAGATACGCAGTATTTT.

This clonotype has only a few counts. The chain couples TRBV20-1 to TRBJ2-1, with 9 bases lining up with TRBD1. CDR3 size: 13 residues. Germline trimming cut 3 bases from V and 9 bases from J; bases unmatched to any gene: 6. From germline, CDR1 is DFQATT and CDR2 SNEGSKA (reference sequence). The CDR3 here is CSASGTGIREQFF. CDR3 nucleotides: TGCAGTGCTAGTGGGACAGGGATTCGTGAGCAGTTCTTC.